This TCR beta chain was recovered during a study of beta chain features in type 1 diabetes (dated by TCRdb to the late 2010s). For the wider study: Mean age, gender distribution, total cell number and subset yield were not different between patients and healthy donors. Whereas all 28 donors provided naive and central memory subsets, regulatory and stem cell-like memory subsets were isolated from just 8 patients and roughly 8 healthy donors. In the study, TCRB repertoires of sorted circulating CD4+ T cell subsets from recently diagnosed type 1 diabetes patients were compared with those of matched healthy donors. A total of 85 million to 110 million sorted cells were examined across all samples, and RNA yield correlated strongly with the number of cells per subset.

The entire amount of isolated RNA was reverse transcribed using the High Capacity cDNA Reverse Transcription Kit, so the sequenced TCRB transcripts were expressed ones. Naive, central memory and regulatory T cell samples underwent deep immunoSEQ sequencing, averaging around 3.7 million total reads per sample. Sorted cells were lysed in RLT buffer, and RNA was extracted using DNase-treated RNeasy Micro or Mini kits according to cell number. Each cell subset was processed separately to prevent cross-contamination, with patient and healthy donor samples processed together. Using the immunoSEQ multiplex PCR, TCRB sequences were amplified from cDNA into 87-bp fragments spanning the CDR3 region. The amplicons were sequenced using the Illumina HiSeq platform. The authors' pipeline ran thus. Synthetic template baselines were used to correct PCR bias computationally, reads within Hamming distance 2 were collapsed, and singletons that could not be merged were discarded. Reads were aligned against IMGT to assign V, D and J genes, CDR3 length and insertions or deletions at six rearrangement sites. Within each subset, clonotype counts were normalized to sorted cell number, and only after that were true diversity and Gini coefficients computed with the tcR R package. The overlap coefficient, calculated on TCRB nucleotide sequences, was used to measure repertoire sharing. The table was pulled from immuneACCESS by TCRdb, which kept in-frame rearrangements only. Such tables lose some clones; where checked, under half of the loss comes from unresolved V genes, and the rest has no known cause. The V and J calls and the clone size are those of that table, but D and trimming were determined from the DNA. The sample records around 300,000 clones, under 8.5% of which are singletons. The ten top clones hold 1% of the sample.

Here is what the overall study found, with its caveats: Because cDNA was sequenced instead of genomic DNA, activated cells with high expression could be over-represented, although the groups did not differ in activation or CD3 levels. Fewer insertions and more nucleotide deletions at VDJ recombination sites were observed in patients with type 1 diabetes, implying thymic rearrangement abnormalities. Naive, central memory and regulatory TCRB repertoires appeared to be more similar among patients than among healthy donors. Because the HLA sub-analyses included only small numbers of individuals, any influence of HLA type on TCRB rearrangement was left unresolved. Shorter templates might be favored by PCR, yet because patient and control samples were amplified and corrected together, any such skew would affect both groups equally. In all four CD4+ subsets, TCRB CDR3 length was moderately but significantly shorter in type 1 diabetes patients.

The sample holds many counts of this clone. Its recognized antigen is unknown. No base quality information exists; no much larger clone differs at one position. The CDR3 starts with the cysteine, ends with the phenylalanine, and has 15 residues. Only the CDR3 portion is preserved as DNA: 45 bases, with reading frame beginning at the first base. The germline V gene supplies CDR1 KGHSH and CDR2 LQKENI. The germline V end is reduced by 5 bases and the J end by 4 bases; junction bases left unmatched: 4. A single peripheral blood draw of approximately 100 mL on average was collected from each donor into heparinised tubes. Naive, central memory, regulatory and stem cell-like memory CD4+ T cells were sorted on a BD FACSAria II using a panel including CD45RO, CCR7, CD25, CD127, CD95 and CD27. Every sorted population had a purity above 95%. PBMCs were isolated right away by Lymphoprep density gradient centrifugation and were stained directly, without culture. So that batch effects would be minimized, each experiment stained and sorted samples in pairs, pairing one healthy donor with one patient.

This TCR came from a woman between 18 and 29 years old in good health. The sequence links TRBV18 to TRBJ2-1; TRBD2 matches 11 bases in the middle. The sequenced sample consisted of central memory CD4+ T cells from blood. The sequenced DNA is TGTGCCAGCTCATCGGGACTAGCGGAATACAATGAGCAGTTCTTC. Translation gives CASSSGLAEYNEQFF.